The rows below give T cell receptor beta chains drawn from one sample of a study of cytomegalovirus exposure and HLA in healthy donors. Produced via immunoSEQ multiplex PCR; TCRdb's table is partial and in-frame only. The sample consists of 95,000 to 130,000 clones, approximately 9.4% of them appearing once. Material: PBMCs. The receptors were sampled from a man younger than 45 in good health and CMV-seronegative. Each CDR3 is given with its conserved first and last residue. D genes are given only for firm matches. The size of a clone is reported for some rows only, either as once, few or many, or as a class for expanded clones.

d_gene	v_gene	j_gene	abundance	CDR3aa	CDR3nt
.	TRBV2	TRBJ2-2	few	CASRPQGTGELFF	TGTGCCAGCAGACCACAGGGAACCGGGGAGCTGTTTTTT
TRBD1	TRBV9	TRBJ2-2	few	CASSVDSRTGATGELFF	TGTGCCAGCAGCGTAGATTCTCGGACAGGGGCCACCGGGGAGCTGTTTTTT
.	TRBV5-4	TRBJ2-3	.	CASSLGGSTDTQYF	TGTGCCAGCAGCTTAGGCGGTAGCACAGATACGCAGTATTTT
TRBD2	TRBV11-3	TRBJ2-3	few	CASSLGLAGADTQYF	TGTGCCAGCAGCTTAGGTCTAGCGGGAGCCGATACGCAGTATTTT
TRBD1	TRBV12-5	TRBJ2-5	few	CASGTDRGYETRYF	TGTGCTAGTGGTACCGACAGGGGCTACGAGACCCGGTACTTC
.	TRBV7-9	TRBJ1-5	few	CASSSAGNQPQHF	TGTGCCAGCAGCTCCGCGGGGAATCAGCCCCAGCATTTT
.	TRBV30	TRBJ2-7	.	CVLGAYEQYF	TGTGTCTTAGGAGCCTACGAGCAGTACTTC
.	TRBV11-2	TRBJ1-1	few	CASSLRSAGGTEAFF	TGTGCCAGCAGCTTACGGAGCGCGGGGGGCACTGAAGCTTTCTTT
.	TRBV6-5	TRBJ2-3	.	CASSLDSSTDTQYF	TGTGCCAGCAGTTTGGACTCTTCCACAGATACGCAGTATTTT
.	TRBV30	TRBJ1-5	.	CAWSHYSNQPQHF	TGTGCCTGGAGTCACTATAGCAATCAGCCCCAGCATTTT
TRBD2	TRBV30	TRBJ2-1	.	CAWSGLSGGAYNEQFF	TGTGCCTGGAGCGGTCTCAGCGGGGGGGCCTACAATGAGCAGTTCTTC
TRBD1	TRBV18	TRBJ2-6	few	CASSPPGTGGVSSGANVLTF	TGTGCCAGCTCACCACCGGGAACAGGGGGCGTCAGCTCTGGGGCCAACGTCCTGACTTTC
TRBD2	TRBV30	TRBJ2-1	few	CAWTDLWRAGGLREQFF	TGTGCCTGGACCGACTTATGGAGAGCGGGAGGCCTGCGTGAGCAGTTCTTC
.	TRBV12-2	TRBJ2-1	few	CASRLASNEQFF	TGTGCAAGTCGCTTAGCTAGCAATGAGCAGTTCTTC
.	TRBV18	TRBJ1-2	.	CASSPPGGANYGYTF	TGTGCCAGCTCACCACCAGGGGGAGCTAACTATGGCTACACCTTC
.	TRBV6-5	TRBJ1-1	.	CANSGTQGSEAFF	TGTGCCAACAGTGGGACTCAGGGATCTGAAGCTTTCTTT
TRBD2	TRBV4-1	TRBJ2-1	.	CASSQTLAPSSYNEQFF	TGCGCCAGCAGCCAAACACTAGCGCCGAGCTCCTACAATGAGCAGTTCTTC
.	TRBV18	TRBJ2-5	.	CASSLSLQETQYF	TGTGCCAGCTCCCTGTCCCTCCAAGAGACCCAGTACTTC
TRBD2	TRBV7-3	TRBJ2-1	.	CASSPTSGRLNEQFF	TGTGCCAGCAGCCCAACTAGCGGGAGACTTAATGAGCAGTTCTTC
.	TRBV29-1	TRBJ1-1	few	CSVDLGFMNTEAFF	TGCAGCGTTGATTTGGGCTTCATGAACACTGAAGCTTTCTTT
.	TRBV10-3	TRBJ2-5	.	CAIRGHSGETQYF	TGTGCCATCAGGGGGCATTCCGGAGAGACCCAGTACTTC
TRBD2	TRBV7-9	TRBJ2-3	.	CASSWPRGGLSDTQYF	TGTGCCAGCAGTTGGCCCCGGGGGGGCCTTAGCGATACGCAGTATTTT
.	TRBV6-5	TRBJ1-5	few	CASSSGQINQPQHF	TGTGCCAGCAGTAGCGGACAGATAAATCAGCCCCAGCATTTT
.	TRBV5-1	TRBJ1-1	few	CASSRGQIRTEAFF	TGCGCCAGCAGCCGCGGACAGATTAGGACTGAAGCTTTCTTT
TRBD2	TRBV6-1	TRBJ2-1	.	CASSGTSGSFSPSEQFF	TGTGCCAGCAGTGGGACTAGCGGGAGTTTTTCCCCCAGTGAGCAGTTCTTC
TRBD1	TRBV2	TRBJ1-5	few	CASSTQGSNQPQHF	TGTGCCAGCAGTACACAGGGGAGCAATCAGCCCCAGCATTTT
TRBD1	TRBV30	TRBJ1-2	few	CAWSGQGDGYTF	TGTGCCTGGAGTGGACAGGGTGATGGCTACACCTTC
TRBD2	TRBV5-4	TRBJ2-7	few	CASSLREGSYEQYF	TGTGCCAGCAGCTTGCGGGAGGGCTCCTACGAGCAGTACTTC
.	TRBV5-1	TRBJ1-6	.	CASSHDDNYNSPLHF	TGCGCCAGCAGCCATGATGACAACTATAATTCACCCCTCCACTTT
TRBD1	TRBV5-4	TRBJ1-1	.	CASSQTGDTEAFF	TGTGCCAGCAGCCAAACAGGGGACACTGAAGCTTTCTTT
.	TRBV11-2	TRBJ2-2	.	CASSLTDTGELFF	TGTGCCAGCAGCTTAACGGACACCGGGGAGCTGTTTTTT
.	TRBV6-5	TRBJ2-7	.	CASSFRGTSGDEQYF	TGTGCCAGCAGTTTTCGGGGAACGTCGGGGGACGAGCAGTACTTC
TRBD1	TRBV2	TRBJ2-6	few	CASSETGSSGANVLTF	TGTGCCAGCAGTGAGACAGGGAGCTCTGGGGCCAACGTCCTGACTTTC
.	TRBV5-6	TRBJ2-3	few	CASSLGGEVDTQYF	TGTGCCAGCAGCTTGGGAGGGGAGGTGGATACGCAGTATTTT
.	TRBV19	TRBJ2-3	few	CASSPERGRDMADTQYF	TGTGCCAGTAGCCCAGAGAGGGGCCGGGACATGGCAGATACGCAGTATTTT
TRBD2	TRBV30	TRBJ2-7	.	CAWTRGGFDEQYF	TGTGCCTGGACCCGGGGAGGGTTCGACGAGCAGTACTTC
.	TRBV7-6	TRBJ1-1	.	CASRKQGGNTEAFF	TGTGCCAGCAGAAAACAGGGCGGGAACACTGAAGCTTTCTTT
TRBD1	TRBV19	TRBJ2-2	.	CASSIGGTGGFGELFF	TGTGCCAGTAGTATTGGGGGGACAGGGGGCTTCGGGGAGCTGTTTTTT
TRBD2	TRBV7-9	TRBJ2-7	.	CASSLPIAGGPPEQYF	TGTGCCAGCAGCCTTCCGATAGCGGGAGGGCCCCCCGAGCAGTACTTC
.	TRBV6-5	TRBJ2-3	few	CASSYSDILDTQYF	TGTGCCAGCAGTTACTCGGACATATTAGATACGCAGTATTTT
TRBD1	TRBV30	TRBJ2-7	few	CAWSWGRTGGSHEQYF	TGTGCCTGGAGTTGGGGACGGACAGGGGGATCCCACGAGCAGTACTTC
.	TRBV15	TRBJ2-7	few	CATSRVLQEQYF	TGTGCCACCAGCAGAGTTCTCCAGGAGCAGTACTTC
.	TRBV7-2	TRBJ1-1	.	CASSLRQNTEAFF	TGTGCCAGCAGCTTGAGACAGAACACTGAAGCTTTCTTT
.	TRBV5-1	TRBJ2-1	few	CASSQNNEQFF	TGCGCCAGCAGCCAAAACAATGAGCAGTTCTTC
.	TRBV11-3	TRBJ1-4	few	CASSKQPGSAKLFF	TGTGCCAGCAGCAAACAGCCTGGGTCTGCAAAACTGTTTTTT
.	TRBV7-6	TRBJ1-1	few	CASTPRRVNTEAFF	TGTGCCAGCACGCCCCGGCGGGTGAACACTGAAGCTTTCTTT
.	TRBV28	TRBJ1-2	.	CASSLRGPPGGYTF	TGTGCCAGCAGTCTTAGGGGTCCCCCCGGCGGCTACACCTTC
.	TRBV6-5	TRBJ2-1	few	CASSSRPVSDEQFF	TGTGCCAGCAGTTCTCGACCGGTAAGCGATGAGCAGTTCTTC
.	TRBV6-1	TRBJ1-1	.	CASSYRDRTEAFF	TGTGCCAGCAGCTATCGTGACAGGACTGAAGCTTTCTTT